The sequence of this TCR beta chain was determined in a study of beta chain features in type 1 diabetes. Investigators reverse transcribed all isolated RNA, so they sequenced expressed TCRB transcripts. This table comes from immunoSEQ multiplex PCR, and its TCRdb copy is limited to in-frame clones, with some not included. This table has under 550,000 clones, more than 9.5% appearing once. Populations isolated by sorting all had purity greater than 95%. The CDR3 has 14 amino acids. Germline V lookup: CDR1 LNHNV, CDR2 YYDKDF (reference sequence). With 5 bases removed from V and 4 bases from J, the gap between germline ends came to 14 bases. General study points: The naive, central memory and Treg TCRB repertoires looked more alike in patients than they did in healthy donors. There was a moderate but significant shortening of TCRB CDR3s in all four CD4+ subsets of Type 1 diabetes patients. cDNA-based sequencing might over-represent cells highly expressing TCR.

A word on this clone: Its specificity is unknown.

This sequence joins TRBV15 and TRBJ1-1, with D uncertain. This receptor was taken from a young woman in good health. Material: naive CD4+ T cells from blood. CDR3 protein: CATSHTDILTEAFF. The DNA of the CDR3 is TGTGCCACCAGCCATACAGACATACTCACTGAAGCTTTCTTT.